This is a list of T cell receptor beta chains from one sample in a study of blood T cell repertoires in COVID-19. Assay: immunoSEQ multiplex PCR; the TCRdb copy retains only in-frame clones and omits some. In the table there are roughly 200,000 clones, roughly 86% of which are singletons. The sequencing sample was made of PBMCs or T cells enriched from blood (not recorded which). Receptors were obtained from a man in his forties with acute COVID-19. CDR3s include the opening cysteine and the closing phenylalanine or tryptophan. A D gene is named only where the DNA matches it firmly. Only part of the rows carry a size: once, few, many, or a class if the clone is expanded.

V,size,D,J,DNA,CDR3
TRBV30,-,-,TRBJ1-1,TGTGCCTGGGACATCAGGGGCGAAGTGCGAAGTGGCACTGAAGCTTTCTTT,CAWDIRGEVRSGTEAFF
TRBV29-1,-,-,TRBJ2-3,TGCAGCGTTGAAGCAGCCGGCGGGGATACGCAGTATTTT,CSVEAAGGDTQYF
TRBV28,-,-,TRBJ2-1,TGTGCCAGCAGCCCACGGGTTGATGAGCAGTTCTTC,CASSPRVDEQFF
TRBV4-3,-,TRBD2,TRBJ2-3,TGCGCCAGCAGCCAAGATTTGGGGCTAGCGGGGTGGAGCACAGATACGCAGTATTTT,CASSQDLGLAGWSTDTQYF
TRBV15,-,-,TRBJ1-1,TGTGCCACCAGCAGGTTACAACAGAACACTGAAGCTTTCTTT,CATSRLQQNTEAFF
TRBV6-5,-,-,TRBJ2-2,TGTGCCAGCAGGAGTTCCGGGGAGCTGTTTTTT,CASRSSGELFF
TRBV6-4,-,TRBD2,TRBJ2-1,TGTGCCAGCAGTGATGGACTAGTTGCTGAGCAGTTCTTC,CASSDGLVAEQFF
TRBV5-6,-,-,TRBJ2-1,TGTGCCAGCAGCTCCCCAGGGTCTGGGAAAAACAATGAGCAGTTCTTC,CASSSPGSGKNNEQFF
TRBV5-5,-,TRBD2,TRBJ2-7,TGTGCCAGCAGCTTGGAGGCGGGAGGGAACTACGAGCAGTACTTC,CASSLEAGGNYEQYF
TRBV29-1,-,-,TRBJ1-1,TGCAGCGTTGATAGATCCGGGACAAACACTGAAGCTTTCTTT,CSVDRSGTNTEAFF
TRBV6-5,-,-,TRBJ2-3,TGTGCCAGCAGATCCACGACAGCCACAGATACGCAGTATTTT,CASRSTTATDTQYF
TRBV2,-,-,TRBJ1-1,TGTGCCAGCAGACCCACAACCCAGAACACTGAAGCTTTCTTT,CASRPTTQNTEAFF
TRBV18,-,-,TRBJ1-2,TGTGCCAGCTCACCATCCGGGAACTATGGCTACACCTTC,CASSPSGNYGYTF
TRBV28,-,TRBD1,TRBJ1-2,TGTGCCAGCAGTTTATCCGGGACAGGGGGGCCCAAACTCTATGGCTACACCTTC,CASSLSGTGGPKLYGYTF
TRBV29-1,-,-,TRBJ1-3,TGCAGCGTTGGAGGTTATTCTGGAAACACCATATATTTT,CSVGGYSGNTIYF
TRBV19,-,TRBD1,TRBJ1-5,TGTGCCAGTAGTCTCCGGGTACGGGGACAGGGTGATCAGCCCCAGCATTTT,CASSLRVRGQGDQPQHF
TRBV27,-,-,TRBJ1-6,TGTGCCAGCGGTCCTAACTATAATTCACCCCTCCACTTT,CASGPNYNSPLHF
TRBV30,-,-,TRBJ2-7,TGTGCCTGGAGTGTTCTTTACGAGCAGTACTTC,CAWSVLYEQYF
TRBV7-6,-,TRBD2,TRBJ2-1,TGTGCCAGCAGCTTAAACGCGGGAGTGAGTAATGAGCAGTTCTTC,CASSLNAGVSNEQFF
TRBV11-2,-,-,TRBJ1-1,TGTGCCAGCAGCTCAGAACTTAAATTTGAAGCTTTCTTT,CASSSELKFEAFF
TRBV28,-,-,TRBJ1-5,TGTGCCAGCAGCTACTATGCTCAGCCATCACAGCCCCAGCATTTT,CASSYYAQPSQPQHF
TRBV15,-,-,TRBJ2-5,TGTGCCACCAGCAGAGCGGCGGCAGAGACCCAGTACTTC,CATSRAAAETQYF
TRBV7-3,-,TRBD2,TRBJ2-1,TGTGCCAGCAGCTTAGCGGGAGGCACGGACAATGAGCAGTTCTTC,CASSLAGGTDNEQFF
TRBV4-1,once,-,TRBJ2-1,TGCGCCAGCAGCCAATCACCGGGGGTCGATGAGCAGTTCTTC,CASSQSPGVDEQFF
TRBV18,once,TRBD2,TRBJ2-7,TGTGCCAGCTCCCTCGGGGGGGGTCATGGGTACGAGCAGTACTTC,CASSLGGGHGYEQYF
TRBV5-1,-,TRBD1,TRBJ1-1,TGCGCCAGCAGGGGGGCGACAGGGGGTGGTACTGAAGCTTTCTTT,CASRGATGGGTEAFF
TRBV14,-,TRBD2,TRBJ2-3,TGTGCCAGCAGCATGACGGGACTAGCGGTCACAGATACGCAGTATTTT,CASSMTGLAVTDTQYF
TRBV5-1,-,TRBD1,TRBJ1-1,TGCGCCAGCAGCTTCGGGGGACAGAAGAGCATGAACACTGAAGCTTTCTTT,CASSFGGQKSMNTEAFF
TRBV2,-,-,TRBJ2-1,TGTGCCAGCACCGACGGCCGGGGGTCCTACAATGAGCAATTCTTC,CASTDGRGSYNEQFF
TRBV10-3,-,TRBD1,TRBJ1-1,TGTGCCACAGGGACAGGGAAGAACACTGAAGCTTTCTTT,CATGTGKNTEAFF
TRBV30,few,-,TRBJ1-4,TGTGCCTGTTCGACAGTCGGGGAAAAACTGTTTTTT,CACSTVGEKLFF
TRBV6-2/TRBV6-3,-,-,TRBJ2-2,TGTGCCAGCAGCCCCCGCGGGGCTGGCACCGGGGAGCTGTTTTTT,CASSPRGAGTGELFF
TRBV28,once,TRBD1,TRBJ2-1,TGTGCCAGCAGCCCGGGACAGTTTTTTGTCAGCTCCTACAATGAGCAGTTCTTC,CASSPGQFFVSSYNEQFF
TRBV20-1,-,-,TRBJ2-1,TGCAGTGCTAGTGCGAGGCGGGAATACAATGAGCAGTTCTTC,CSASARREYNEQFF
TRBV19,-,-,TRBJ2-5,TGTGCCAGTAGCCATGACTACTACCAAGAGACCCAGTACTTC,CASSHDYYQETQYF
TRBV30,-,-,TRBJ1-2,TGTGCCTGGATGATCAGGGTTGGCGGCTACACCTTC,CAWMIRVGGYTF
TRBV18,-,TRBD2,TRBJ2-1,TGTGCCAGCTCACCAGGACTAGCGGGAGACGATGAGCAGTTCTTC,CASSPGLAGDDEQFF
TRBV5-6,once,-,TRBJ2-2,TGTGCCAGCACCCAGCCTCGGGGCACCGGGGAGCTGTTTTTT,CASTQPRGTGELFF
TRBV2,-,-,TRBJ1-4,TGTGCCAGCAGTGAGGAGACCGAAAAACTGTTTTTT,CASSEETEKLFF
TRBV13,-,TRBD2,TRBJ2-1,TGTGCCAGCAGCAGGACTAGCGGGACCAGAAATGAGCAGTTCTTC,CASSRTSGTRNEQFF
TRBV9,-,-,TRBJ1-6,TGTGCCAGCAGCGACCGGGTCACCGCCGTTTCTCCCCTCCACTTT,CASSDRVTAVSPLHF
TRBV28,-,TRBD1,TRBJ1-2,TGTGCCAGCAGTGCGACAGGGACGAGAGGCTACACCTTC,CASSATGTRGYTF
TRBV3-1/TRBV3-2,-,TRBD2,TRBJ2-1,TGTGCCAGCAGCAAGGGACTAGCGGGGGGCAATGAGCAGTTCTTC,CASSKGLAGGNEQFF
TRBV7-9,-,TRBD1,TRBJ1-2,TGTGCCAGCAGCCAAGACCGGACAGGGAAATCCTATGGCTACACCTTC,CASSQDRTGKSYGYTF
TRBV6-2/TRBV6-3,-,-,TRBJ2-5,TGTGCCAGCAGTTACAGCGGTCGGGCCCAGTACTTC,CASSYSGRAQYF
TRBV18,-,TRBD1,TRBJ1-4,TGTGCCAGCTCACCCAGGGGGTGGGAAGAAAAACTGTTTTTT,CASSPRGWEEKLFF
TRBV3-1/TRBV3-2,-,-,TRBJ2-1,TGTGCCAGCAGCCTTCTAGCGTCCTACAATGAGCAGTTCTTC,CASSLLASYNEQFF
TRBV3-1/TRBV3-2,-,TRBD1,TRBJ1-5,TGTGCCAGCGGCCGGGAAGGACAGGCCGATAGCAATCAGCCCCAGCATTTT,CASGREGQADSNQPQHF
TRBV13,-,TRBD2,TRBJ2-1,TGTGCCAGCAGCTTCCGGGGGGTCCGGAATGAGCAGTTCTTC,CASSFRGVRNEQFF
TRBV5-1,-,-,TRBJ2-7,TGCGCCAGCAGCTCCAGGGACACCTCCTACGAGCAGTACTTC,CASSSRDTSYEQYF
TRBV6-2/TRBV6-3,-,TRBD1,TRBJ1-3,TGTGCCAGCAGCTTCGACAGGGCGGGCACTGGAAACACCATATATTTT,CASSFDRAGTGNTIYF
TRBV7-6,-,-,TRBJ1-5,TGTGCCAGCAGCTTGGGGGGGGATGGCAATCAGCCCCAGCATTTT,CASSLGGDGNQPQHF
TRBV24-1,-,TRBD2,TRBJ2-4,TGTGCCACCAGCCCCGGGACTAGCGCCTTCATTCAGTACTTC,CATSPGTSAFIQYF
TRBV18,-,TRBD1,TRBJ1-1,TGTGCCAGCTCCCGGGACAGGGGGGTAGACACTGAAGCTTTCTTT,CASSRDRGVDTEAFF
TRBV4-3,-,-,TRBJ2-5,TGCGCCAGCAGCCAGCGTTACCAAGAGACCCAGTACTTC,CASSQRYQETQYF
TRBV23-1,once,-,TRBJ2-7,TGCGCCAGCAGTCTACGAACAGAGAACGAGCAGTACTTC,CASSLRTENEQYF
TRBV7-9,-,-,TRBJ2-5,TGTGCCAGCAGCTTAGTGGGCAAAGAGACCCAGTACTTC,CASSLVGKETQYF